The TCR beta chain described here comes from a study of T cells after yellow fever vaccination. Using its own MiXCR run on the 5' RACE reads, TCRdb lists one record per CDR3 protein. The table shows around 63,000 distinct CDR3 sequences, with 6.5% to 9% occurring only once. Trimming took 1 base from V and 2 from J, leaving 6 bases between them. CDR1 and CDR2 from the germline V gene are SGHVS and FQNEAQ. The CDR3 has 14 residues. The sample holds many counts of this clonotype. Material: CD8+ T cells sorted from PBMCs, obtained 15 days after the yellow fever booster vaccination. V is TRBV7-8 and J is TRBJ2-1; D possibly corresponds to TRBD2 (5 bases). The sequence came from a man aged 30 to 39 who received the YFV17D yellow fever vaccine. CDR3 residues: CASSLVSAYNEQFF. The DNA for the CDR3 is TGTGCCAGCAGCTTAGTTAGCGCCTACAATGAGCAGTTCTTC.